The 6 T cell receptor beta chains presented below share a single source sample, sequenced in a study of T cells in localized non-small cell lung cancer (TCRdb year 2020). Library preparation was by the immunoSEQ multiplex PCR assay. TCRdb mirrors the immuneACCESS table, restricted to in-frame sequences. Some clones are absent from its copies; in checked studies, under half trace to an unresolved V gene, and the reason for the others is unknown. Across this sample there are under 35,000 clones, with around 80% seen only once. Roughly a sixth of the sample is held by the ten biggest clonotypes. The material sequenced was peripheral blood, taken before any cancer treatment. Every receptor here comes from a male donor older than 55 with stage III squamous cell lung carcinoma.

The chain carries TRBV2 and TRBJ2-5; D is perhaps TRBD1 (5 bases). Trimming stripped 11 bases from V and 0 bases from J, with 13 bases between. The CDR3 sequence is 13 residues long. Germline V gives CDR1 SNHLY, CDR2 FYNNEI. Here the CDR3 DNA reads TGTGCCGGAAAGACAGTGAACCAAGAGACCCAGTACTTC. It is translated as CAGKTVNQETQYF.

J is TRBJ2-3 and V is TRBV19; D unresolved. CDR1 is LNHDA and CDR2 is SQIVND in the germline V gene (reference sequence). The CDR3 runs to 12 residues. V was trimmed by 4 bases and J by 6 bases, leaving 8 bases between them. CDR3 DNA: TGTGCCAGTAGTACCCTATACGATACGCAGTATTTT. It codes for CASSTLYDTQYF.

CDR3 sequence: CASSQEVREVETQYF. The CDR3 region has the DNA TGTGCCAGCAGCCAAGAGGTTCGGGAGGTGGAGACCCAGTACTTC. The rearrangement uses TRBV4-2 and TRBJ2-5; 7 bases line up with TRBD2. Germline V gene sequence: CDR1 LGHNA, CDR2 YNFKEQ. V shed 0 bases, J shed 5 bases, and the junction held 6 bases outside the gene matches. The CDR3 is 15 residues long.

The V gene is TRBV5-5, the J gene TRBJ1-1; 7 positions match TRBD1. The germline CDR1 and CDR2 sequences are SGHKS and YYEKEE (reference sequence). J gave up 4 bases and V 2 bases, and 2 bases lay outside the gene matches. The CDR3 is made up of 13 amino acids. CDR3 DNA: TGTGCCAGCAGCTTCACAGGGGCCACTGAAGCTTTCTTT. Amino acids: CASSFTGATEAFF.

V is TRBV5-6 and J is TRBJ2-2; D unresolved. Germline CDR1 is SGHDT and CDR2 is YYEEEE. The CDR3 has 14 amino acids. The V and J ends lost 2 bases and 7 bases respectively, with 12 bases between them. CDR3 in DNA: TGTGCCAGCAGCTTTCGACTGGGGTACGGGGAGCTGTTTTTT. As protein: CASSFRLGYGELFF.

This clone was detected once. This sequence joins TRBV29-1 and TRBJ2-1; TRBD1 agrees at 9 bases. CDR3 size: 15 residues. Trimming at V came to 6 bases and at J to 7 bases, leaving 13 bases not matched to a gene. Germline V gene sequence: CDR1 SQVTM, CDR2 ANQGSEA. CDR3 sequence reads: CSVRGGQGWSNEQFF. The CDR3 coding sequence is TGCAGCGTCCGAGGGGGACAGGGATGGAGTAATGAGCAGTTCTTC.